This T cell receptor (beta chain) was found in a study of response to subunit inactivated influenza vaccine listed by TCRdb under 2018. Regarding the complete study: To follow how T cells responded to a trivalent subunit inactivated influenza vaccine, the researchers relied on deep quantitative profiling of the T cell receptor repertoire.

As for this clonotype: Its antigen remains undetermined. Base qualities were left out, and no much larger clone turns up one base away.

From a lookup of the germline V gene (reference sequence), CDR1 and CDR2 are DFQATT and SNEGSKA. Including cysteine and phenylalanine, the CDR3 has 14 amino acids. Just the 42-base CDR3 DNA is kept, in frame starting at base 1. The junction carries 15 bases between V and J, which are trimmed by 5 bases and 2 bases respectively. The library was obtained by RT-PCR. TCRdb lists the instrument as Illumina HiSeq 2500. TCRdb trimmed the raw reads at Q25, called clones with MiXCR and kept productive beta chains. Each entry merges the rows of one CDR3 protein and shows their most common DNA and genes. The sample table contains about 570,000 distinct CDR3 sequences; only one count was recorded for approximately 10% of them. The ten largest make up approximately 10% of the sample. Study-wide findings and limitations: The authors proposed that each seasonal influenza vaccination may bring in only a limited number of new T cells.

The data also belong to a second study, concerning T cells expressing NK-cell markers. As the second paper documents: The TCR beta cDNA libraries were made using 5'RACE template switching, a step that added both a universal primer site and unique molecular identifiers. In sorted CD3+CD56+NKG2C+, CD3+CD56+NKG2C- and CD3+CD56-NKG2C+ T-cell subsets from several donors, TCR beta-chain repertoires were profiled. Seven of the eight sequenced donors were HCMV-seropositive and one was HCMV-seronegative. To restrict sorting to alphabetaTCR-expressing T cells, an anti-gammadeltaTCR antibody was added in several experiments. In a handful of donors, the dominant CD3+CD56+NKG2C+ clonotypes were among the top 10 CD8+ clonotypes and accounted for about 1.0-7.5% of CD8+ T cells. Those dominant clonotypes were again the most abundant among CD3+CD56-NKG2C+ cells in a few donors, at roughly 25-60.1%. Whether the expanded NKG2C-expressing T cell clones were specific for HCMV antigens remained unclear. Randomly selected healthy volunteers, three men and five women, were used as the eight sequenced donors. HCMV-specific IgG was detected in serum with a commercial ELISA kit to determine HCMV serostatus. Peripheral blood mononuclear cells were isolated from blood by Ficoll density gradient centrifugation. Bulk peripheral blood T-cell repertoires were additionally sequenced from unsorted PBMC for over five donors. cDNA synthesis was primed from the TCR beta constant segment, followed by two successive PCR amplification steps. Sequencing of the libraries produced 2 x 150 bp reads on Illumina HiSeq 2000/2500, MiSeq or NextSeq. MIGEC handled demultiplexing of the reads and grouping by UMI, while MiTCR was used to assemble and quantify clonotypes. To exclude erroneous sequences, only TCR cDNA sequences supported by at least two reads were retained. Downstream repertoire analysis used the tcR package, and clonotypes were matched across fractions by CDR3 nucleotide sequence plus V segment. VDJmatch was used to annotate antigen specificity against VDJdb, with one amino acid substitution in CDR3 permitted.

Sample: PBMCs from blood, taken on the day of vaccination. The rearrangement combines TRBV20-1 with TRBJ1-1; TRBD1 might be the D gene, on 6 matching bases. This receptor was identified in a man in his forties or fifties who received an inactivated influenza vaccine. Donor details come from another sample of the same person, matched by shared clones. The DNA sequence reads TGCAGTGCTCGTCGACAGGTGATAAACACTGAAGCTTTCTTT. Its translation is CSARRQVINTEAFF.